In its sample, the clone carrying this T cell receptor (beta chain) was seen many times. The data originate from a study of blood T cell repertoires in COVID-19. Background on the study: COVID-19 samples from acute and convalescent phases originated in the United States, Italy and Spain.

Original handling: For nucleated cells, counts were estimated from reference gene primer amplification. Libraries were prepared by immunoSEQ multiplex PCR; TCRdb keeps only in-frame clonotypes and omits some of them. Clone size and the V and J calls come from that table; the DNA yielded D and trimming. The sample lists tens of thousands of clones, roughly four fifths occurring once. This CDR3 spans 15 amino acids. V gave up 0 bases and J gave up 5 bases; unmatched junction bases: 3. Germline assignment: CDR1 SEHNR and CDR2 FQNEAQ (reference sequence). Source material: peripheral blood. This sequence was found in a woman between 45 and 60 years old with active or convalescent COVID-19. The chain employs TRBV7-9 and TRBJ2-1, with TRBD2 matching 8 bases. The CDR3 DNA reads TGTGCCAGCAGCTTAGCAAGCGGGGGCAACAATGAGCAGTTCTTC. Translating it yields CASSLASGGNNEQFF.